These 25 T cell receptor beta chains came from one sample sequenced in a study of beta chain features in type 1 diabetes. Sequencing targeted expressed TCRB transcripts, as all isolated RNA had been reverse transcribed. TCRdb keeps only in-frame clones here, not all; method: immunoSEQ multiplex PCR. The sample has approximately 150,000 clones, about 9.8% seen once. The sequenced sample was central memory CD4+ T cells from blood. These receptors were obtained from a woman in her late teens or twenties in good health.

This clone was counted a few times. J is TRBJ2-3 and V is TRBV14, with D perhaps TRBD2 (5 bases). The CDR3 length is 14 residues. Trimming took off 6 bases at V and 4 bases at J, with 14 bases between the two ends. Germline CDR1 SGHDN, CDR2 FVKESK. The CDR3 DNA reads as TGTGCCAGCAGTGATTGGGGAGAATCAGATACGCAGTATTTT. It encodes CASSDWGESDTQYF.

A few counts support this clone. V and J are TRBV30 and TRBJ2-1; TRBD1 matches 8 bases. The CDR3 has 14 residues. Germline trimming cut 2 bases from V and 3 bases from J; bases unmatched to any gene: 3. The germline gives CDR1 GTSNPN, CDR2 SVGIG (reference sequence). CDR3 nucleotides: TGTGCCTGGAGTACAGGGGGGAACTACAATGAGCAGTTCTTC. Amino acid sequence: CAWSTGGNYNEQFF. Full variable domain (rest looked up from reference TRBV30 and TRBJ2-1): SQTIHQWPATLVQPVGSPLSLECTVEGTSNPNLYWYRQAAGRGLQLLFYSVGIGQISSEVPQNLSASRPQDRQFILSSKKLLLSDSGFYLCAWSTGGNYNEQFFGPGTRLTVL.

V is TRBV7-2 and J is TRBJ2-3; TRBD2 matches at 10 bases. This CDR3 comprises 14 residues. The V gene's germline CDR1 is SGHTA and CDR2 FQGNSA. With 1 base clipped from V and 7 bases from J, the junction kept 2 bases outside the gene matches. The CDR3 nucleotides read TGTGCCAGCAGCTTAGGGACTAGCGGATATACGCAGTATTTT. Amino acid sequence: CASSLGTSGYTQYF.

V usage is TRBV30 and J usage is TRBJ1-2, with 11 bases matching TRBD1. CDR3 length: 13 residues. V lost 5 bases to trimming and J lost 4 bases; unmatched junction nucleotides: 3. Germline V lookup: CDR1 GTSNPN, CDR2 SVGIG (reference sequence). The chain's CDR3 is CAWQGQGGYGYTF. In DNA, the CDR3 is TGTGCCTGGCAGGGACAGGGGGGCTATGGCTACACCTTC.

This clone was detected a few times. Here the CDR3 DNA reads TGCGCCAGCAGCAAAGGTCCACAGGGGGACACCGGGGAGCTGTTTTTT. Translated: CASSKGPQGDTGELFF. The chain carries TRBV5-1 and TRBJ2-2; 8 nucleotides agree with TRBD1. Germline V gene data show CDR1 as SGHRS and CDR2 as YFSETQ. V was pared by 4 bases and J by 3 bases, with 8 bases of the junction left unmatched. The CDR3 runs 16 residues. Drawing the rest from reference TRBV5-1 and TRBJ2-2, the complete variable domain is KAGVTQTPRYLIKTRGQQVTLSCSPISGHRSVSWYQQTPGQGLQFLFEYFSETQRNKGNFPGRFSGRQFSNSRSEMNVSTLELGDSALYLCASSKGPQGDTGELFFGEGSRLTVL.

The chain is built from TRBV4-1 and TRBJ2-2, with D possibly matching TRBD1 (5 bases). The V gene lost 4 bases and the J gene lost 6 bases, with 18 bases spanning the gap. Germline CDR1 and CDR2: MGHRA and YSYEKL. The CDR3 is 16 amino acids. Here the CDR3 DNA reads TGCGCCAGCAGCCTGGTAATGACAGACGCCTCCGGGGAGCTGTTTTTT. The encoded protein is CASSLVMTDASGELFF.

The V call is TRBV30, the J call TRBJ1-2; D unclear. The germline gives CDR1 GTSNPN, CDR2 SVGIG (reference sequence). V was clipped by 0 bases and J by 8 bases, with 4 bases between them. The CDR3 loop spans 10 amino acids. The CDR3, as DNA: TGTGCCTGGAGTGTCCCAGGCTACACCTTC. Its protein product is CAWSVPGYTF.

This clone was detected only a few times. The CDR3 DNA sequence: TGTGCCAGCAGGAGGGACTTGGGCTACGAGCAGTACTTC. Translated, it gives CASRRDLGYEQYF. The chain uses TRBV2 and TRBJ2-7; D might be TRBD2 (6 bases). V was clipped by 6 bases and J by 3 bases, with 12 bases between them. The CDR3 has 13 amino acids. Germline V CDR1 and CDR2: SNHLY, FYNNEI.

The chain carries TRBV23-1 and TRBJ2-1; D is possibly TRBD1 (5 bases). TRBV23-1 is an open reading frame, and its role is uncertain. The CDR3 contains 14 residues. V shed 2 bases and J shed 4 bases, with 9 bases lying between them. This CDR3 is CASSQEQVYNEQFF. The CDR3 nucleotides are TGCGCCAGCAGTCAAGAACAGGTGTACAATGAGCAGTTCTTC.

V is TRBV5-4 and J is TRBJ1-2; TRBD1 aligns across 11 bases. V trimming: 4 bases; J trimming: 6 bases; junction bases outside the gene matches: 2. Germline CDR1 reads SGHNT; CDR2 reads YYREEE (reference sequence). The length of the CDR3 is 13 residues. CDR3 sequence: CASSGDRGNGYTF. As DNA, the CDR3 is TGTGCCAGCAGCGGGGACAGGGGGAATGGCTACACCTTC.

This clone was detected many times. This rearrangement joins TRBV4-1 to TRBJ1-6; unclear D gene. Germline values: CDR1 MGHRA, CDR2 YSYEKL. The CDR3 totals 14 residues. V was shortened by 4 bases and J by 7 bases, with 11 bases between the two germline ends. CDR3: CASSPQDANSPLHF. In DNA, the CDR3 is TGCGCCAGCAGCCCCCAGGATGCGAATTCACCCCTCCACTTT.

The chain uses TRBV5-1 and TRBJ1-4, with D unclear. V lost 4 bases and J lost 11, with 12 bases in between. From germline, CDR1 is SGHRS and CDR2 YFSETQ. The CDR3 length is 12 residues. The CDR3 DNA follows: TGCGCCAGCAGCCCGGCGGAGGTCAAACTGTTTTTT. It yields the protein CASSPAEVKLFF.

The gene calls are TRBV11-3 and TRBJ1-1; D is unclear. Germline values: CDR1 SGHNT, CDR2 YENEEA. This CDR3 region has 13 residues. V was shortened by 1 base and J by 5 bases, with 8 bases between the two germline ends. The chain's CDR3 is CASSLVASTEAFF. CDR3 coding DNA: TGTGCCAGCAGCTTAGTTGCGAGTACTGAAGCTTTCTTT. Variable domain in full (rest from reference TRBV11-3 and TRBJ1-1): EAGVVQSPRYKIIEKKQPVAFWCNPISGHNTLYWYLQNLGQGPELLIRYENEEAVDDSQLPKDRFSAERLKGVDSTLKIQPAELGDSAVYLCASSLVASTEAFFGQGTRLTVV.

This clone was observed a few times. The genes are TRBV11-2 and TRBJ2-2; TRBD2 agrees at 9 bases. Germline-derived CDR1 and CDR2 are SGHAT and FQNNGV. V lost 5 bases and J lost 7; bases outside the gene matches: 8. The CDR3 has 15 amino acids. This CDR3 reads CASSVSGGIGGELFF. CDR3 DNA sequence: TGTGCCAGCAGCGTCAGCGGGGGGATCGGCGGGGAGCTGTTTTTT.

As for this clone: One junction end disagrees with the germline gene, perhaps due to a read error. This chain uses TRBV6-1 with TRBJ2-3, with a possible D match to TRBD2 (6 bases). The CDR3 length is 14 residues. CDR1 is MNHNS and CDR2 is SASEGT in the germline V gene. CDR3 region: CASREGGPADTQYF. DNA for the CDR3: TGTGCCAGCAGGGAAGGAGGGCCCGCAGATACGCAGTATTTT.

This clone was detected only a few times. J is TRBJ2-7 and V is TRBV2; 11 nucleotides agree with TRBD2. This CDR3 has 13 residues. Unmatched junction bases numbered 6, after V lost 9 bases and J lost 5 bases. Germline V CDR1 and CDR2: SNHLY, FYNNEI. The DNA of the CDR3 is TGTGCCAGTCTCGAACTAGCGGGAGACGAGCAGTACTTC. It codes for CASLELAGDEQYF.

The rearrangement links TRBV5-1 to TRBJ1-2; D might be TRBD1 (5 bases). CDR3 length: 13 residues. The germline V gene encodes CDR1 SGHRS and CDR2 YFSETQ. V lost 4 bases and J 7 bases, leaving 14 bases between the germline ends. Written as DNA, the CDR3 is TGCGCCAGCAGCCCCGGGAGGGGTGGTGGCTACACCTTC. It is translated as CASSPGRGGGYTF. Full variable domain (rest looked up from reference TRBV5-1 and TRBJ1-2): KAGVTQTPRYLIKTRGQQVTLSCSPISGHRSVSWYQQTPGQGLQFLFEYFSETQRNKGNFPGRFSGRQFSNSRSEMNVSTLELGDSALYLCASSPGRGGGYTFGSGTRLTVV.

The V and J genes are TRBV14 and TRBJ2-1; TRBD2 matches 13 bases. There are 15 residues in the CDR3. The germline gives CDR1 SGHDN, CDR2 FVKESK. Trimming cost V 1 base and J 10 bases; bases outside gene matches: 4. CDR3 nucleotide sequence: TGTGCCAGCAGCCAAGGATCGGGACTAGCGGGGGAGCAGTTCTTC. Residues: CASSQGSGLAGEQFF.

This clone has more than one count but fewer than ten. The J gene is TRBJ1-2, the V gene TRBV2; tentatively, D is TRBD1 (5 bases). V lost 3 bases and J lost 6, with 8 bases in between. This CDR3 spans 12 amino acids. From germline, CDR1 is SNHLY and CDR2 FYNNEI. DNA for the CDR3: TGTGCCAGCAGTGATACGGGGGATGGCTACACCTTC. Protein sequence: CASSDTGDGYTF.

The genes are TRBV7-2 and TRBJ2-2; no clear D gene. Trimming pared 2 bases from V and 4 bases from J, leaving 5 bases between. CDR1 is SGHTA, CDR2 FQGNSA, per germline. The length of the CDR3 is 13 residues. CDR3 nucleotide sequence: TGTGCCAGCAGCTTATCCCTCACCGGGGAGCTGTTTTTT. Its translation: CASSLSLTGELFF.

The rearrangement joins TRBV15 to TRBJ2-7; D perhaps matches TRBD1 (6 bases). Germline-derived CDR1 and CDR2 are LNHNV and YYDKDF (reference sequence). The CDR3 loop spans 15 amino acids. Trimming removed 0 bases at V and 5 bases at J, with 14 bases between. In nucleotides, the CDR3 is TGTGCCACCAGCAGAGATTTACAGGGCCCCCACGAGCAGTACTTC. Its translation: CATSRDLQGPHEQYF.

The gene calls are TRBV5-1 and TRBJ2-7; 8 positions match TRBD1. V shed 4 bases and J 0 bases; nucleotides not matched to a gene: 3. The CDR3 totals 14 residues. Germline V CDR1 and CDR2: SGHRS, YFSETQ. The DNA for the CDR3 is TGCGCCAGCAGCCGGGGACAGGACTCCTACGAGCAGTACTTC. Protein product: CASSRGQDSYEQYF.

The chain links TRBV21-1 to TRBJ2-7; the D call TRBD1 from the table was never checked on the DNA. TRBV21-1 corresponds to a pseudogene. The CDR3 is made up of 15 amino acids. The CDR3 DNA sequence: TGTGCCAGCAGCCTCCGGGGACAGGGTATCTACGAGCAGTACTTC. Its translation is CASSLRGQGIYEQYF.

In its sample, this clone was seen a few times. V and J are TRBV25-1 and TRBJ2-1, with 10 bases identical to TRBD1. The CDR3 runs 16 residues. Germline loops: CDR1 MGHDK, CDR2 SYGVNS. The J segment lost 9 bases and the V segment lost 6 bases, leaving 14 bases of the junction unmatched. The DNA of the CDR3 is TGTGCCAGCAGCCTCCCCGGGGACAGGGGCGGGGGTGAGCAGTTCTTC. This sequence encodes CASSLPGDRGGGEQFF.

The chain links TRBV19 to TRBJ2-5; 7 nucleotides line up with TRBD2. Germline loops: CDR1 LNHDA, CDR2 SQIVND (reference sequence). The CDR3 runs 14 residues. With V trimmed by 3 bases and J by 5 bases, 6 bases remained unmatched. The CDR3 DNA reads TGTGCCAGTAGTATGGGAGGGATAGGGGAGACCCAGTACTTC. This gives the protein CASSMGGIGETQYF.